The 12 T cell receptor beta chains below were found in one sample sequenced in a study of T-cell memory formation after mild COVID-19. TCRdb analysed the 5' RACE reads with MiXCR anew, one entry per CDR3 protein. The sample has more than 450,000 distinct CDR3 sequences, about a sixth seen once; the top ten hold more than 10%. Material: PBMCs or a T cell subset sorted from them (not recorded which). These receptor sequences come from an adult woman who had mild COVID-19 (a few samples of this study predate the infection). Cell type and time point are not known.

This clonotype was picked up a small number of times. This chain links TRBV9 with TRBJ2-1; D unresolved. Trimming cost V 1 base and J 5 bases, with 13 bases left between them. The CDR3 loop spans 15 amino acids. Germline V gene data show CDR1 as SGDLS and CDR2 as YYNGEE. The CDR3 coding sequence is TGTGCCAGCAGCGTACTCGCTAGTGGGCACAATGAGCAGTTCTTC. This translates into CASSVLASGHNEQFF.

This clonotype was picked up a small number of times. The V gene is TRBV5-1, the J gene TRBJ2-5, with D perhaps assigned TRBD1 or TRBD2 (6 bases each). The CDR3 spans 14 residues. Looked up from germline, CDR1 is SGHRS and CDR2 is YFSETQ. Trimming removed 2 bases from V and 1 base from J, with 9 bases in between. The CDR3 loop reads CASSFSGAQETQYF. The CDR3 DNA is TGCGCCAGCAGCTTTTCGGGGGCCCAAGAGACCCAGTACTTC.

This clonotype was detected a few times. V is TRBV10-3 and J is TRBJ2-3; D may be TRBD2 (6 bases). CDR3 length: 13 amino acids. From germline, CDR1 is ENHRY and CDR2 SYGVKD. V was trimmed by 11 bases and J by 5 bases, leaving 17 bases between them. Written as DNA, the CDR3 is TGTGCCTCCGGCCGGGACTTACGAGATACGCAGTATTTT. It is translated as CASGRDLRDTQYF.

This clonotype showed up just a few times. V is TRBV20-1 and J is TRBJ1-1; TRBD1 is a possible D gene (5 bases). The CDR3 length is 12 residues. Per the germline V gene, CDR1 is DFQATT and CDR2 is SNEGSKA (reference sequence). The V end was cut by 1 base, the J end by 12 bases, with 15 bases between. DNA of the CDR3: TGCAGTGCTAGAGTTGGTGGGGGAGGGTCTTTCTTT. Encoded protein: CSARVGGGGSFF.

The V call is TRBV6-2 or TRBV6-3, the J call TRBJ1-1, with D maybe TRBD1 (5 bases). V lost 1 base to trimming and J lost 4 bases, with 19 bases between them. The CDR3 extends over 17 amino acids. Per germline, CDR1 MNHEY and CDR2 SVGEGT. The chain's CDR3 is CASSYYVGGLSGTEAFF. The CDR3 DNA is TGTGCCAGCAGTTACTATGTGGGGGGTCTCTCGGGCACTGAAGCTTTCTTT.

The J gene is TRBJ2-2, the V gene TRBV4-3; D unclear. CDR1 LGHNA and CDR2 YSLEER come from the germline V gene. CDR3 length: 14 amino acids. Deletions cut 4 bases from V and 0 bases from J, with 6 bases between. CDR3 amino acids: CASSPTPNTGELFF. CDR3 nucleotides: TGCGCCAGCAGCCCAACACCGAACACCGGGGAGCTGTTTTTT.

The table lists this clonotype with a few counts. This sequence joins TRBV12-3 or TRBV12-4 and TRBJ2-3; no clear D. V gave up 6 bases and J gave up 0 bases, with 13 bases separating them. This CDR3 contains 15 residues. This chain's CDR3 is CASSPYSVSTDTQYF. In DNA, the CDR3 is TGTGCCAGCAGCCCTTACAGTGTAAGCACAGATACGCAGTATTTT.

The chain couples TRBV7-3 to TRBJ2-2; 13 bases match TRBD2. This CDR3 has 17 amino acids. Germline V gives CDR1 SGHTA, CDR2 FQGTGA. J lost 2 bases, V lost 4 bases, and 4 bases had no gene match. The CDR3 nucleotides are TGTGCCAGCAGCTCGGGACTAGCGGGGCAAAACACCGGGGAGCTGTTTTTT. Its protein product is CASSSGLAGQNTGELFF.

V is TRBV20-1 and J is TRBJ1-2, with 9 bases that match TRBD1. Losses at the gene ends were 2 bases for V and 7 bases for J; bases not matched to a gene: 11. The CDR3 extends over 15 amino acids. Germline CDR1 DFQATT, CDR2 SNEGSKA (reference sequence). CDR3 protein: CSARLRDREMVGYTF. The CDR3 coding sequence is TGCAGTGCTAGACTCCGGGACAGGGAAATGGTTGGCTACACCTTC.

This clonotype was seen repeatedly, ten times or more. The CDR3 sequence: CASSLVAAGAGATDTQYF. Here the CDR3 DNA reads TGTGCCAGCAGCTTAGTCGCCGCGGGGGCGGGAGCCACAGATACGCAGTATTTT. This chain connects TRBV11-2 to TRBJ2-3; D is possibly TRBD2 (7 bases). The V and J ends lost 1 base and 2 bases respectively, with 19 bases between them. The V gene's germline CDR1 is SGHAT and CDR2 FQNNGV. The CDR3 has 18 residues.

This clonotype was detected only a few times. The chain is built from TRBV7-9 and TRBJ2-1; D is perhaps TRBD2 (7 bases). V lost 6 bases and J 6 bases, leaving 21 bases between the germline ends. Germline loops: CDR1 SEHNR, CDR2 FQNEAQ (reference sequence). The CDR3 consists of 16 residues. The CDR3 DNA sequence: TGTGCCAGCAGAGAAAGGGGGGGAACCCGAGTCAATGAGCAGTTCTTC. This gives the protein CASRERGGTRVNEQFF.

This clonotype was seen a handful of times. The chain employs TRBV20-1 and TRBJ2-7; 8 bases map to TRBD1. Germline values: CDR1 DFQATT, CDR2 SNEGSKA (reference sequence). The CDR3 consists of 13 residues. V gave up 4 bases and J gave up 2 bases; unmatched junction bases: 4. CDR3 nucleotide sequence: TGCAGTGCTACTACAGGGGGACCCTACGAGCAGTACTTC. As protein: CSATTGGPYEQYF.